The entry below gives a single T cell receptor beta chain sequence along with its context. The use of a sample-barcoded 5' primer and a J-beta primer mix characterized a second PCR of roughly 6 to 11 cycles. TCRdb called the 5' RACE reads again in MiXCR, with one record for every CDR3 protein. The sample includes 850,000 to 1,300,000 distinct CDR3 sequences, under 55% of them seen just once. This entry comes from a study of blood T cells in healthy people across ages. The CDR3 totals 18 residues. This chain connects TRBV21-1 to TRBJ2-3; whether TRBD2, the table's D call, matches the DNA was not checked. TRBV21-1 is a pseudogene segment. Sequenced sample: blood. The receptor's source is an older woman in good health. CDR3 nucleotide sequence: TGTGCCAGCAGCAACCGACTAGCGGGAGGTCCTAGCACAGATACGCAGTATTTT. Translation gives CASSNRLAGGPSTDTQYF.